What follows describes a single T cell receptor beta chain. Its matching antigen is unknown. Germline V lookup: CDR1 MNHNY, CDR2 SVGAGI (reference sequence). Unmatched junction bases numbered 7, after V lost 0 bases and J lost 7 bases. The CDR3 contains 16 residues. PCR was performed using 60 Vbeta and 13 Jbeta primers. Repertoires were generated with immunoSEQ multiplex PCR, while TCRdb's copy carries only in-frame clones and drops some. The repertoire holds under 200,000 clones, with roughly 80% as singletons. The data stem from a study of cytomegalovirus exposure and HLA in healthy donors. Study-level points and caveats: Cytomegalovirus status was reportedly diagnosed by the classifier with high specificity and sensitivity.

Input material: PBMCs. The sequence was collected from a woman aged 30 to 39 in good health and CMV-seropositive. V and J are TRBV6-6 and TRBJ1-4; TRBD1 matches 8 bases. CDR3 loop: CASSYSLAGGFEKLFF. CDR3 bases: TGTGCCAGCAGTTACTCGTTAGCAGGGGGCTTTGAAAAACTGTTTTTT.